This is a list of T cell receptor beta chains from one sample in a study of T cells in Graves' hyperthyroidism and ophthalmopathy. One entry per CDR3 protein results from TCRdb running MiXCR on the multiplex PCR reads. The profile covers under 350,000 distinct CDR3 sequences, with approximately 17% appearing a single time and over 50% taken by the ten largest. The sample was blood. All receptors come from a woman between 55 and 75 years old with Graves' ophthalmopathy. CDR3s include the opening cysteine and the closing phenylalanine or tryptophan. A D gene is named only where the DNA matches it firmly. Clone size is given for some rows only: seen once, a few or many times, or a class if the clone is expanded.

d_call	clone_size	v_call	j_call	cdr3_length	cdr3_aa	cdr3_nt
TRBD1	many	TRBV9	TRBJ1-2	16	CASSVALETGVYGYTF	TGTGCCAGCAGCGTAGCTCTCGAGACAGGGGTCTATGGCTACACCTTC
TRBD2	few	TRBV18	TRBJ2-1	15	CASSEGLAGDAEQFF	TGTGCCAGCTCAGAGGGACTAGCGGGGGATGCTGAGCAGTTCTTC
-	-	TRBV5-1	TRBJ2-5	14	CASSLGGWRETQYF	TGCGCCAGCAGCTTGGGGGGTTGGCGGGAGACCCAGTACTTC
-	-	TRBV6-1	TRBJ1-2	15	CASSEWGGVKFGYTF	TGTGCCAGCAGTGAATGGGGAGGGGTGAAGTTTGGCTACACCTTC
-	many	TRBV7-2	TRBJ1-1	12	CASSLWSTEAFF	TGTGCCAGCTCTCTATGGAGCACTGAAGCTTTCTTT
TRBD1	-	TRBV20-1	TRBJ2-7	13	CSVITGGDYEQYF	TGCAGTGTTATAACAGGGGGCGACTACGAGCAGTACTTC
-	many	TRBV3-1	TRBJ1-6	16	CASSQGVGRGNSPLHF	TGTGCCAGCAGCCAAGGGGTGGGGCGAGGTAATTCACCCCTCCACTTT
-	many	TRBV28	TRBJ2-7	12	CASSMPPYEQYF	TGTGCCAGCAGCATGCCCCCCTACGAGCAGTACTTC
TRBD1	many	TRBV13	TRBJ2-6	17	CASSWYGTASGANVLTF	TGTGCCAGCAGCTGGTACGGGACAGCCTCTGGGGCCAACGTCCTGACTTTC
TRBD1	few	TRBV18	TRBJ1-2	15	CASSPPRTGEYGYTF	TGTGCCAGCTCACCTCCGAGGACAGGGGAATATGGCTACACCTTC